This entry concerns a single TCR beta chain. No antigen is known for it. This sample was taken from a study of cytomegalovirus exposure and HLA in healthy donors. Whole-study findings and limits: Later examination showed HLA-associated TCR beta chains had greater clonal expansion than equally common others. Accurate predictions that matched the HLA-A and HLA-B alleles of most subjects were reportedly made from TCR beta sequences.

This CDR3 is built from 13 residues. V dropped 0 bases and J dropped 6 bases, with 6 bases sitting between them. The germline V gene has CDR1 MNHEY and CDR2 SVGAGI. PCR involved 60 Vbeta and 13 Jbeta primers. Measured with immunoSEQ multiplex PCR; TCRdb has only the in-frame clones, and not every one. Recorded for this sample: 190,000 or so clones. Unrecorded immune exposures were likely, despite nominal health at sampling. Sequencing was performed on PBMCs. The sequence was obtained from a boy younger than 18 in good health and CMV-seronegative. The chain employs TRBV6-5 and TRBJ2-1; maybe TRBD2 (5 bases). For the CDR3, the DNA is TGTGCCAGCAGTTACTCAAGCGGCAATGAGCAGTTCTTC. It translates to CASSYSSGNEQFF.